These T cell receptor beta chains were read from a single sample in a study of T cell clones after liver transplantation. Only in-frame clones appear in the TCRdb table, and some are missing; sequencing was by immunoSEQ multiplex PCR. Among some 45,000 clones listed, more than 70% were seen once. The sequenced sample was CD4+ T cells from blood, obtained 24 months after liver transplant. The receptors stem from a human patient who received a liver transplant. The T cells may partly be graft donor cells. Each CDR3 is given with its conserved first and last residue. D genes are given only for firm matches. The size of a clone is reported for some rows only, either as once, few or many, or as a class for expanded clones.

d_call	v_call	cdr3_length	j_call	clone_size	cdr3_aa	cdr3_nt
TRBD1	TRBV7-2	14	TRBJ1-1	.	CASSQGQAWAEAFF	TGTGCCAGCAGCCAGGGACAGGCCTGGGCGGAAGCTTTCTTT
.	TRBV15	14	TRBJ2-3	.	CATSRGTLADTQYF	TGTGCCACCAGCAGAGGGACTTTGGCGGATACGCAGTATTTT
.	TRBV5-1	14	TRBJ2-7	.	CASSLATNSYEQYF	TGCGCCAGCAGCTTGGCCACGAACTCCTACGAGCAGTACTTC
.	TRBV5-1	14	TRBJ1-1	.	CASSFMEGLEEAFF	TGCGCCAGCAGCTTTATGGAGGGGCTCGAAGAAGCTTTCTTT
TRBD1	TRBV18	14	TRBJ2-4	.	CASSATGTENIQYF	TGTGCCAGCTCAGCCACCGGGACAGAAAACATTCAGTACTTC
TRBD1	TRBV11-2	16	TRBJ2-5	.	CASSLDNTGGGKTQYF	TGTGCCAGCAGCTTAGACAACACAGGGGGCGGAAAGACCCAGTACTTC
TRBD1	TRBV12-5	13	TRBJ2-3	.	CASGDRFTDTQYF	TGTGCTAGCGGGGACAGGTTCACAGATACGCAGTATTTT
TRBD2	TRBV9	15	TRBJ2-3	.	CASSVGSGVTDTQYF	TGTGCCAGCAGCGTAGGAAGCGGGGTCACAGATACGCAGTATTTT
TRBD1	TRBV7-2	17	TRBJ2-3	.	CASRPLTGTAGTDTQYF	TGTGCCAGCAGACCCTTAACCGGGACAGCGGGCACAGATACGCAGTATTTT
TRBD2	TRBV19	15	TRBJ2-7	.	CASSPRTSGIYEQYF	TGTGCCAGTAGCCCTCGGACTAGCGGGATTTACGAGCAGTACTTC
.	TRBV7-2	14	TRBJ1-2	.	CASGSGADLYGYTF	TGTGCCAGCGGCTCCGGGGCTGACCTCTATGGCTACACCTTC
.	TRBV5-1	17	TRBJ2-1	.	CASSFGGRSSSYNEQFF	TGCGCCAGCAGCTTCGGTGGGAGATCCAGCTCCTACAATGAGCAGTTCTTC
.	TRBV19	14	TRBJ2-2	.	CASSIDRGSGELFF	TGTGCCAGTAGTATAGATCGGGGGTCCGGGGAGCTGTTTTTT
TRBD2	TRBV5-5	18	TRBJ2-2	once	CASSSPGLAGGRTGELFF	TGTGCCAGCAGCTCCCCGGGACTAGCGGGAGGTCGTACCGGGGAGCTGTTTTTT
.	TRBV6-1	12	TRBJ1-1	.	CASRPLRGKAFF	TGTGCCAGCAGACCACTCAGGGGAAAAGCTTTCTTT
TRBD1	TRBV5-1	14	TRBJ2-3	.	CASSPWSGGNTQYF	TGCGCCAGCAGCCCCTGGTCAGGGGGTAATACGCAGTATTTT
TRBD2	TRBV5-4	15	TRBJ2-1	few	CASSIGLAGDNEQFF	TGTGCCAGCAGCATAGGACTAGCGGGGGACAATGAGCAGTTCTTC
.	TRBV6-1	15	TRBJ2-2	.	CASTLGQLNTGELFF	TGTGCCAGCACCCTCGGACAGTTGAACACCGGGGAGCTGTTTTTT
.	TRBV10-3	15	TRBJ2-4	.	CAISELGGVRDIQYF	TGTGCCATCAGTGAGCTGGGGGGCGTGAGGGACATTCAGTACTTC
.	TRBV5-6	16	TRBJ2-5	.	CASSVGYRDNQETQYF	TGTGCCAGCAGCGTGGGGTACCGGGACAACCAAGAGACCCAGTACTTC
.	TRBV5-1	15	TRBJ2-5	.	CASSLAGGRQETQYF	TGCGCCAGCAGCTTGGCTGGGGGGCGGCAAGAGACCCAGTACTTC
.	TRBV2	17	TRBJ2-1	.	CASSESVLRGSHNEQFF	TGTGCCAGCAGTGAAAGTGTTCTTAGAGGCAGTCACAATGAGCAGTTCTTC
.	TRBV28	13	TRBJ2-3	few	CASSFDGVDTQYF	TGTGCCAGCAGTTTCGACGGGGTAGATACGCAGTATTTT
TRBD1	TRBV6-1	15	TRBJ1-1	.	CASSGPGQQNTEAFF	TGTGCCAGCAGTGGACCGGGACAGCAGAACACTGAAGCTTTCTTT
TRBD1	TRBV19	13	TRBJ2-5	.	CASTDRGRETQYF	TGTGCCAGTACGGACAGGGGCAGGGAGACCCAGTACTTC
TRBD1	TRBV11-1	15	TRBJ2-2	.	CASSPQGDITGELFF	TGTGCCAGCAGCCCCCAGGGGGATATCACCGGGGAGCTGTTTTTT
.	TRBV29-1	12	TRBJ1-2	.	CSGKVGSYGYTF	TGCAGTGGTAAGGTTGGTAGCTATGGCTACACCTTC
.	TRBV5-1	10	TRBJ1-1	once	CASSRGGPFF	TGCGCCAGCTCCCGAGGTGGGCCTTTCTTT
TRBD1	TRBV7-9	14	TRBJ2-1	.	CASSYTGGGYEQFF	TGTGCCAGCAGTTATACAGGGGGCGGGTATGAGCAGTTCTTC
TRBD2	TRBV28	15	TRBJ2-2	.	CASSRGTIHTGELFF	TGTGCCAGCAGTCGTGGGACTATCCACACCGGGGAGCTGTTTTTT
.	TRBV28	11	TRBJ1-1	.	CASSQNTEAFF	TGTGCCAGCAGCCAGAACACTGAAGCTTTCTTT
TRBD1	TRBV28	15	TRBJ2-4	.	CASSFRGQGKNIQYF	TGTGCCAGCAGTTTCAGGGGGCAAGGCAAAAACATTCAGTACTTC
.	TRBV10-1	14	TRBJ2-3	once	CASSSAALTDTQYF	TGCGCCAGCAGTTCGGCGGCACTCACAGATACGCAGTATTTT
TRBD1	TRBV5-8	15	TRBJ1-1	.	CASSLTGGGRGEAFF	TGTGCCAGCAGCCTGACAGGGGGCGGACGGGGTGAAGCTTTCTTT
.	TRBV15	19	TRBJ2-3	once	CATSRDRTIAVGNTDTQYF	TGTGCCACCAGCAGAGATCGGACGATAGCAGTCGGAAACACAGATACGCAGTATTTT
TRBD1	TRBV30	13	TRBJ2-2	.	CAWVRGRTGELFF	TGTGCCTGGGTCAGGGGGCGAACCGGGGAGCTGTTTTTT
.	TRBV7-2	15	TRBJ2-7	.	CASSLGARSDYEQYF	TGTGCCAGCAGCTTAGGGGCCCGCTCGGACTACGAGCAGTACTTC
.	TRBV15	14	TRBJ1-1	.	CATSREGRNTEAFF	TGTGCCACCAGCAGAGAAGGGAGAAACACTGAAGCTTTCTTT
.	TRBV7-9	14	TRBJ1-3	.	CASSSRTSGNTIYF	TGTGCCAGCAGCTCTCGGACATCTGGAAACACCATATATTTT
.	TRBV28	14	TRBJ1-1	.	CASSLQGLNTEAFF	TGTGCCAGCAGTTTACAGGGTTTGAACACTGAAGCTTTCTTT
.	TRBV19	14	TRBJ1-2	.	CASSMNRVGYGYTF	TGTGCCAGTAGTATGAACAGGGTCGGCTATGGCTACACCTTC
TRBD1	TRBV6-6	16	TRBJ2-7	.	CASSTLRQGPSHEQYF	TGTGCCAGCAGTACCCTGAGACAGGGCCCCAGCCACGAGCAGTACTTC
.	TRBV7-9	13	TRBJ1-1	few	CASSLEASTEAFF	TGTGCCAGCAGCTTAGAGGCCAGCACTGAAGCTTTCTTT
.	TRBV2	12	TRBJ2-1	.	CASRISRQVQFF	TGTGCCAGCAGGATATCCCGACAGGTGCAGTTCTTC
.	TRBV2	14	TRBJ2-5	.	CASRPSTPEGAQYF	TGTGCCAGCAGGCCCAGTACACCGGAAGGGGCCCAGTACTTC
TRBD2	TRBV27	14	TRBJ2-1	.	CASINLAGDNEQFF	TGTGCCAGCATTAATTTGGCGGGAGACAATGAGCAGTTCTTC
.	TRBV4-2	13	TRBJ2-5	.	CASSQDRLPPQYF	TGTGCCAGCAGCCAAGATAGGCTCCCTCCCCAGTACTTC
.	TRBV5-1	14	TRBJ2-5	.	CASSPSPGQETQYF	TGCGCCAGCAGCCCTTCTCCAGGCCAAGAGACCCAGTACTTC
TRBD2	TRBV7-9	15	TRBJ2-3	.	CASSLAGTNTDTQYF	TGTGCCAGCAGCTTAGCCGGGACTAACACAGATACGCAGTATTTT
.	TRBV28	14	TRBJ2-7	.	CASSFGLISRRQYF	TGTGCCAGCAGTTTCGGGCTTATAAGTCGTAGGCAGTACTTC
.	TRBV5-6	13	TRBJ1-2	.	CASSLIQGGGYTF	TGTGCCAGCAGCTTGATCCAGGGTGGCGGCTACACCTTC
.	TRBV11-2	18	TRBJ2-3	.	CASSLVRPGGTYTDTQYF	TGTGCCAGCAGCTTAGTCCGGCCCGGAGGAACGTACACAGATACGCAGTATTTT